This entry lists 28 T cell receptor beta chains sequenced from one sample in a study of OX40 agonist ivuxolimab in advanced cancers. TCRdb's table, derived via immunoSEQ multiplex PCR, lists solely in-frame clones and lacks some. The sample lists about 40,000 clones, about 90% occurring once. Sequenced here: CD4+ or CD8+ T cells sorted from blood, sampled in a trial of the OX40 agonist ivuxolimab. These receptors were obtained from an adult with an advanced solid tumor such as melanoma, head and neck, liver or kidney cancer.

The chain carries TRBV11-2 and TRBJ2-1; 16 bases map to TRBD2. The germline V gene has CDR1 SGHAT and CDR2 FQNNGV. The CDR3 consists of 17 residues. V dropped 5 bases and J dropped 9; count of bases not matched to a gene: 10. The CDR3 spells CASSTSPGLAGGGEQFF. The CDR3 DNA follows: TGTGCCAGCAGCACAAGCCCGGGACTAGCGGGAGGGGGTGAGCAGTTCTTC.

This chain connects TRBV10-3 to TRBJ1-5; no reliable D call. Germline lookup yields CDR1 ENHRY and CDR2 SYGVKD. V lost 0 bases to trimming and J lost 2 bases, with 11 bases between them. CDR3 length: 16 residues. The CDR3 reads CAISESISEGNQPQHF. DNA for the CDR3: TGTGCCATCAGTGAGTCGATCAGCGAGGGCAATCAGCCCCAGCATTTT.

The chain joins TRBV30 to TRBJ2-1, with D unclear. This CDR3 region has 16 residues. The germline V and J ends were trimmed by 1 base and 3 bases, with 16 bases remaining between them. In germline, CDR1 is GTSNPN, CDR2 SVGIG (reference sequence). For the CDR3, the DNA is TGTGCCTGGAGTGGCTTAATTCAAAAGGGCTACAATGAGCAGTTCTTC. Translation gives CAWSGLIQKGYNEQFF.

This chain connects TRBV19 to TRBJ1-2, with 9 positions matching TRBD1. V lost 6 bases, J lost 3 bases, and 5 bases stayed unmatched. The CDR3 is 14 residues long. Germline V CDR1 and CDR2: LNHDA, SQIVND (reference sequence). The CDR3 is CASRSGTGYYGYTF. In nucleotides, the CDR3 is TGTGCCAGTAGGTCCGGGACAGGGTACTATGGCTACACCTTC.

The chain joins TRBV27 to TRBJ2-7; D perhaps matches TRBD2 (5 bases). Trimming left V 3 bases short and J 1 base short, with 13 bases between. The CDR3 covers 15 residues. In germline, CDR1 is MNHEY, CDR2 SMNVEV (reference sequence). In DNA form, the CDR3 reads TGTGCCAGCAGTTTCTCGAGGGCCCCTTCCTACGAGCAGTACTTC. It specifies CASSFSRAPSYEQYF.

This chain joins TRBV9 and TRBJ1-3, with a weak D call TRBD1 (6 bases). V was clipped by 4 bases and J by 1 base, with 12 bases between them. The CDR3 contains 15 residues. CDR1 is SGDLS and CDR2 is YYNGEE in the germline V gene. The CDR3 protein is CASSTPQGSGNTIYF. CDR3 nucleotides: TGTGCCAGCAGCACCCCACAGGGATCTGGAAACACCATATATTTT.

The chain carries TRBV13 and TRBJ2-7; possibly TRBD2 for D (6 bases). CDR1 and CDR2 from the germline V gene are PRHDT and FYEKMQ (reference sequence). The V and J ends lost 0 bases and 3 bases respectively, with 12 bases between them. This CDR3 spans 15 amino acids. DNA of the CDR3: TGTGCCAGCAGCTTAGGCCTGTCGGGGGTCTACGAGCAGTACTTC. Protein: CASSLGLSGVYEQYF.

This chain links TRBV23-1 with TRBJ1-3; TRBD1 aligns across 12 bases. TRBV23-1 belongs to the ORF category, with a function that is uncertain. The CDR3 loop spans 15 amino acids. Trimming removed 3 bases from V and 7 bases from J; junction bases left unmatched: 4. The CDR3 here is CASSQGQGADNTIYF. For the CDR3, the DNA is TGCGCCAGCAGTCAGGGACAGGGGGCGGACAACACCATATATTTT.

V gene TRBV7-9 combines with J gene TRBJ1-5; D unresolved. The CDR3 spans 13 residues. The V end lost 0 bases, the J end lost 3 bases, and 3 bases lay between the germline ends. Germline lookup yields CDR1 SEHNR and CDR2 FQNEAQ (reference sequence). The CDR3 nucleotides read TGTGCCAGCAGCTTAGCCCCCAATCAGCCCCAGCATTTT. Protein product: CASSLAPNQPQHF.

The J gene is TRBJ2-1, the V gene TRBV6-1; D uncertain. With 2 bases removed from V and 10 bases from J, the gap between germline ends came to 21 bases. The CDR3 runs to 16 residues. Germline V gives CDR1 MNHNS, CDR2 SASEGT. The CDR3 DNA reads TGTGCCAGCAGTGAATCCCCCTCTCGACTTTCGGAGGAGCAGTTCTTC. Its translation: CASSESPSRLSEEQFF.

The chain carries TRBV29-1 and TRBJ2-1; a weak D match, TRBD1 (5 bases). The V gene lost 2 bases and the J gene lost 8 bases, with 16 bases spanning the gap. CDR1 is SQVTM, CDR2 ANQGSEA, per germline. The CDR3 contains 14 residues. CDR3 nucleotide sequence: TGCAGCGTTGAAACAAAGGGGCGCATGGATGAGCAGTTCTTC. It specifies CSVETKGRMDEQFF.

CDR3 sequence: CASSLGTGTGGLAGYYEQYF. The CDR3 coding sequence is TGTGCCAGCAGTTTGGGCACTGGGACAGGTGGACTAGCGGGATACTACGAGCAGTACTTC. The chain recombines TRBV27 with TRBJ2-7; 12 bases align to TRBD2. The CDR3 extends over 20 amino acids. V lost 3 bases and J lost 3; bases outside the gene matches: 18. Germline-derived CDR1 and CDR2 are MNHEY and SMNVEV (reference sequence).

The J gene is TRBJ2-3, the V gene TRBV19; unclear D gene. Deletions cut 5 bases from V and 0 bases from J, with 12 bases between. This CDR3 spans 15 amino acids. From germline, CDR1 is LNHDA and CDR2 SQIVND (reference sequence). In nucleotides, the CDR3 is TGTGCCAGTAGTCCAAAGCGCCACAGCACAGATACGCAGTATTTT. Translated: CASSPKRHSTDTQYF.

The gene calls are TRBV19 and TRBJ2-1; 8 nucleotides line up with TRBD2. V lost 2 bases to trimming and J lost 8 bases; unmatched junction nucleotides: 8. CDR1 is LNHDA and CDR2 is SQIVND in the germline V gene (reference sequence). The CDR3 has 15 amino acids. CDR3 DNA sequence: TGTGCCAGTAGTATAACGAGCGGGGGAGGGGATGAGCAGTTCTTC. It encodes CASSITSGGGDEQFF.

V and J are TRBV11-2 and TRBJ2-1, with 9 bases that match TRBD2. CDR1 is SGHAT and CDR2 is FQNNGV in the germline V gene. This CDR3 has 17 residues. V trimming: 0 bases; J trimming: 3 bases; junction bases outside the gene matches: 6. CDR3 residues: CASSLESGRFYYNEQFF. CDR3 nucleotides: TGTGCCAGCAGCTTAGAAAGCGGGAGGTTCTACTACAATGAGCAGTTCTTC.

The chain combines TRBV6-5 with TRBJ1-2, with D maybe TRBD1 (5 bases). V was cut by 6 bases and J by 6 bases, with 20 bases left in between. Germline lookup yields CDR1 MNHEY and CDR2 SVGAGI. The CDR3 is made up of 15 amino acids. In nucleotides, the CDR3 is TGTGCCAGCAGCCCACCGGGGGTCAGCCGGCATGGCTACACCTTC. Its translation: CASSPPGVSRHGYTF.

This chain links TRBV5-1 with TRBJ2-7, with D unclear. V lost 7 bases and J 3 bases, leaving 14 bases between the germline ends. The CDR3 sequence is 13 residues long. Germline V gives CDR1 SGHRS, CDR2 YFSETQ. The CDR3 loop is CASYRRFLYEQYV. For the CDR3, the DNA is TGCGCCAGCTACCGGCGGTTCCTCTACGAGCAGTACGTC.

This chain links TRBV30 with TRBJ2-7; no definite D call. V lost 0 bases and J lost 2, with 11 bases in between. Germline V gene lookup returns CDR1 GTSNPN and CDR2 SVGIG (reference sequence). CDR3 size: 14 residues. CDR3 DNA sequence: TGTGCCTGGAGTGTAGGCCAGACGACCTACGAGCAGTACTTC. Translated, it gives CAWSVGQTTYEQYF.

The rearrangement links TRBV2 to TRBJ1-5, with TRBD1 as a possible D gene (5 bases). The CDR3 loop spans 15 amino acids. V lost 6 bases, J lost 3 bases, and 15 bases lay in between. Germline V gene lookup returns CDR1 SNHLY and CDR2 FYNNEI. CDR3 sequence (DNA): TGTGCCAGCAGCCCACCTTTGGGGGTCAATCAGCCCCAGCATTTT. Protein: CASSPPLGVNQPQHF.

The rearrangement joins TRBV19 to TRBJ1-1; D is unclear. Trimming removed 1 base from V and 1 base from J, with 7 bases in between. Germline CDR1 reads LNHDA; CDR2 reads SQIVND (reference sequence). The CDR3 spans 14 residues. This CDR3 reads CASSIAGGNTEAFF. In nucleotides, the CDR3 is TGTGCCAGTAGTATAGCCGGCGGGAACACTGAAGCTTTCTTT.

The V and J genes are TRBV6-5 and TRBJ2-6; 8 nucleotides line up with TRBD2. V gave up 8 bases and J gave up 4 bases; unmatched junction bases: 7. The CDR3 spans 15 residues. Germline CDR1 is MNHEY and CDR2 is SVGAGI. CDR3 protein: CASGRGATGANVLTF. The CDR3 bases are TGTGCCAGCGGGCGGGGGGCGACCGGGGCCAACGTCCTGACTTTC.

This clone appeared a single time. The chain joins TRBV5-6 to TRBJ2-3; no clear D gene. The CDR3 is made up of 12 amino acids. Germline CDR1 is SGHDT and CDR2 is YYEEEE. V lost 0 bases and J 7 bases, leaving 6 bases between the germline ends. The CDR3 region is CASSLADHTQYF. The CDR3, as DNA: TGTGCCAGCAGCTTGGCTGACCATACGCAGTATTTT. The variable domain in full, with the rest retrieved from reference TRBV5-6 and TRBJ2-3, is DAGVTQSPTHLIKTRGQQVTLRCSPKSGHDTVSWYQQALGQGPQFIFQYYEEEERQRGNFPDRFSGHQFPNYSSELNVNALLLGDSALYLCASSLADHTQYFGPGTRLTVL.

The V gene is TRBV5-4, the J gene TRBJ2-3; 8 bases match TRBD2. This CDR3 spans 15 amino acids. CDR1 and CDR2 (germline): SGHNT, YYREEE (reference sequence). Losses at the gene ends were 2 bases for V and 6 bases for J; bases not matched to a gene: 8. The CDR3 reads CASSLKREWGDTQYF. CDR3 coding DNA: TGTGCCAGCAGCTTAAAGCGGGAGTGGGGGGATACGCAGTATTTT.

In this sample, this clone turned up a few times. The chain has TRBV30 and TRBJ1-1; D unresolved. The germline V gene has CDR1 GTSNPN and CDR2 SVGIG (reference sequence). V was trimmed by 2 bases and J by 3 bases, leaving 4 bases between them. The CDR3 extends over 11 amino acids. The CDR3 loop is CAWSLHTEAFF. In nucleotides, the CDR3 is TGTGCCTGGAGTCTTCACACTGAAGCTTTCTTT.

The chain couples TRBV4-1 to TRBJ1-2, with D possibly being TRBD1 (5 bases). V lost 0 bases and J lost 4, with 15 bases in between. Germline-derived CDR1 and CDR2 are MGHRA and YSYEKL. The CDR3 spans 16 residues. CDR3: CASSQDQGRTTYGYTF. The CDR3 bases are TGCGCCAGCAGCCAAGATCAGGGCAGAACTACCTATGGCTACACCTTC.

The chain carries TRBV11-3 and TRBJ2-1; D perhaps matches TRBD1 (6 bases). The CDR3 loop spans 17 amino acids. Trimming shortened V by 1 base and J by 0 bases, and 13 bases separated the two germline ends. CDR1 and CDR2 (germline): SGHNT, YENEEA. The CDR3 spells CASSLGGPFSSYNEQFF. The CDR3 DNA follows: TGTGCCAGCAGCTTAGGGGGGCCCTTTAGCTCCTACAATGAGCAGTTCTTC.

The rearrangement joins TRBV7-2 to TRBJ1-1; D may be TRBD1 (6 bases). Germline V lookup: CDR1 SGHTA, CDR2 FQGNSA. The V and J ends lost 3 bases and 6 bases respectively, with 8 bases between them. The CDR3 has 12 residues. The CDR3 region is CASSFGGAEAFF. The CDR3, as DNA: TGTGCCAGCAGCTTTGGGGGCGCTGAAGCTTTCTTT.

The rearrangement links TRBV7-9 to TRBJ2-7; D unclear. The CDR3 extends over 12 amino acids. Germline V gene sequence: CDR1 SEHNR, CDR2 FQNEAQ (reference sequence). V lost 1 base and J 2 bases, leaving 3 bases between the germline ends. CDR3 in DNA: TGTGCCAGCAGCTTAGTCCCCTACGAGCAGTACGTC. Amino acid sequence: CASSLVPYEQYV.